Below are 29 T cell receptor beta chains sequenced from a single sample in a study of graft-versus-host responses after intestinal transplantation. Processed graft tissue released its intraepithelial and lamina propria lymphocytes. Data came from immunoSEQ multiplex PCR; TCRdb stores just in-frame clones and leaves some out. Found here are 60,000 to 75,000 clones, under 90% of them singletons; the top ten hold 1.5% to 2%. The source was ileum tissue, collected around 350 days after transplant. The receptors stem from a human patient who received an intestinal transplant, so some T cells may come from the graft donor.

The table lists this clone with a few counts. This chain joins TRBV5-4 and TRBJ1-3; no reliable D call. Germline CDR1 SGHNT, CDR2 YYREEE (reference sequence). The CDR3 spans 14 residues. Deletions cut 0 bases from V and 4 bases from J, with 8 bases between. In DNA, the CDR3 is TGTGCCAGCAGCTTGGGGGGAGTCGGAAACACCATATATTTT. Encoded protein: CASSLGGVGNTIYF. Variable domain in full (rest from reference TRBV5-4 and TRBJ1-3): ETGVTQSPTHLIKTRGQQVTLRCSSQSGHNTVSWYQQALGQGPQFIFQYYREEENGRGNFPPRFSGLQFPNYSSELNVNALELDDSALYLCASSLGGVGNTIYFGEGSWLTVV.

The rearrangement uses TRBV5-1 and TRBJ1-1; no definite D call. This CDR3 comprises 13 residues. V dropped 4 bases and J dropped 4 bases, with 11 bases sitting between them. In germline, CDR1 is SGHRS, CDR2 YFSETQ. The CDR3 loop reads CASSPREGTEAFF. The CDR3 DNA reads as TGCGCCAGCAGCCCCCGGGAGGGCACTGAAGCTTTCTTT.

The chain recombines TRBV19 with TRBJ2-2; 7 bases fit TRBD2. The CDR3 spans 14 residues. V lost 1 base and J lost 6; bases outside the gene matches: 2. The germline V gene encodes CDR1 LNHDA and CDR2 SQIVND (reference sequence). Here the CDR3 DNA reads TGTGCCAGTAGTATAGTGGCGGGAGCCGGGGAGCTGTTTTTT. The encoded protein is CASSIVAGAGELFF.

The rearrangement links TRBV28 to TRBJ2-5, with D uncertain. The germline CDR1 and CDR2 sequences are MDHEN and SYDVKM. V lost 6 bases and J lost 9, with 17 bases in between. CDR3 length: 13 amino acids. The CDR3 nucleotides read TGTGCCAGCAGATACGACCCGAAAAGGGCCCAGTACTTC. This codes for CASRYDPKRAQYF.

This clone was seen only once. The J gene is TRBJ2-1, the V gene TRBV4-1, with a possible D match to TRBD1 (5 bases). The CDR3 extends over 16 amino acids. Germline V gene data show CDR1 as MGHRA and CDR2 as YSYEKL. The V end lost 0 bases, the J end lost 10 bases, and 19 bases lay between the germline ends. The CDR3 DNA is TGCGCCAGCAGCCAAGAAGGGGATTTAGCTTTGGGCGAGCAGTTCTTC. Translation gives CASSQEGDLALGEQFF.

This clone occurred a few times. V usage is TRBV19 and J usage is TRBJ2-2, with D maybe TRBD1 (5 bases). The CDR3 totals 12 residues. V was pared by 3 bases and J by 7 bases, with 6 bases between. Germline CDR1 reads LNHDA; CDR2 reads SQIVND (reference sequence). The CDR3: CASSMTDGELFF. CDR3 nucleotide sequence: TGTGCCAGTAGTATGACAGACGGGGAGCTGTTTTTT. The full variable domain, in which reference TRBV19 and TRBJ2-2 provide the parts outside the CDR3, is DGGITQSPKYLFRKEGQNVTLSCEQNLNHDAMYWYRQDPGQGLRLIYYSQIVNDFQKGDIAEGYSVSREKKESFPLTVTSAQKNPTAFYLCASSMTDGELFFGEGSRLTVL.

The gene calls are TRBV4-1 and TRBJ2-3; 8 bases are shared with TRBD1. Germline CDR1 is MGHRA and CDR2 is YSYEKL. V was clipped by 2 bases and J by 0 bases; unmatched bases: 7. This CDR3 has 17 residues. The CDR3 loop is CASSQRTGTVSTDTQYF. The CDR3 region has the DNA TGCGCCAGCAGCCAACGGACAGGGACGGTGAGCACAGATACGCAGTATTTT.

This clone was counted once. The rearrangement uses TRBV25-1 and TRBJ1-2, with 9 positions matching TRBD1. The CDR3 sequence is 17 residues long. Germline V CDR1 and CDR2: MGHDK, SYGVNS. Germline trimming cut 0 bases from V and 7 bases from J; bases unmatched to any gene: 12. The CDR3: CASSEYFLGQGSVGYTF. The CDR3 DNA reads as TGTGCCAGCAGTGAATATTTCTTGGGACAGGGATCGGTTGGCTACACCTTC.

The genes are TRBV28 and TRBJ1-1, with TRBD1 identical over 7 bases. V was pared by 2 bases and J by 10 bases, with 4 bases of the junction left unmatched. CDR3 length: 12 residues. From germline, CDR1 is MDHEN and CDR2 SYDVKM. The DNA for the CDR3 is TGTGCCAGCAGTTTAGTGGGACAGCGAGCTTTCTTT. Protein product: CASSLVGQRAFF. Supplemented by reference TRBV28 and TRBJ1-1, the full variable domain reads DVKVTQSSRYLVKRTGEKVFLECVQDMDHENMFWYRQDPGLGLRLIYFSYDVKMKEKGDIPEGYSVSREKKERFSLILESASTNQTSMYLCASSLVGQRAFFGQGTRLTVV.

This rearrangement joins TRBV6-4 to TRBJ1-6; D not certain. The CDR3 is made up of 15 amino acids. V lost 0 bases and J lost 0, with 3 bases in between. Looked up from germline, CDR1 is MRHNA and CDR2 is SNTAGT. Here the CDR3 reads CASSDSSSYNSPLHF. The DNA for the CDR3 is TGTGCCAGCAGTGACTCCAGCTCCTATAATTCACCCCTCCACTTT.

The J gene is TRBJ1-2, the V gene TRBV2; D is unresolved. Trimming removed 1 base at V and 4 bases at J, with 4 bases between. The germline V gene encodes CDR1 SNHLY and CDR2 FYNNEI. This CDR3 comprises 12 residues. CDR3 region: CASSEGLYGYTF. CDR3 DNA sequence: TGTGCCAGCAGTGAAGGTCTCTATGGCTACACCTTC.

V and J are TRBV6-1 and TRBJ2-7; 8 nucleotides align to TRBD2. The CDR3 totals 13 residues. V lost 8 bases and J lost 3; bases outside the gene matches: 6. CDR1 is MNHNS and CDR2 is SASEGT in the germline V gene. The CDR3 sequence is CASRGAGDYEQYF. The CDR3 DNA follows: TGTGCCAGCCGGGGAGCGGGGGACTACGAGCAGTACTTC.

In DNA form, the CDR3 reads TGTGCCAGCGAGACCTCCTACGAGCAGTACTTC. It specifies CASETSYEQYF. V gene TRBV6-5 combines with J gene TRBJ2-7; D is unclear. Germline CDR1 is MNHEY and CDR2 is SVGAGI. V was trimmed by 8 bases and J by 0 bases, leaving 5 bases between them. The CDR3 spans 11 residues.

The rearrangement uses TRBV27 and TRBJ2-7; no clear D. The germline CDR1 and CDR2 sequences are MNHEY and SMNVEV (reference sequence). CDR3 size: 15 residues. The V end lost 0 bases, the J end lost 4 bases, and 13 bases lay between the germline ends. Written as DNA, the CDR3 is TGTGCCAGCAGTTTATCGAGGCTGGGTCCGTACGAGCAGTACTTC. Translated: CASSLSRLGPYEQYF.

The chain joins TRBV5-6 to TRBJ2-5; D possibly corresponds to TRBD1 (6 bases). The DNA end favors TRBJ2-7, so the J call may be wrong. Germline V lookup: CDR1 SGHDT, CDR2 YYEEEE. CDR3 size: 15 residues. The CDR3 region is CASSLAAGQNYEQYF. The CDR3 coding sequence is TGTGCCAGCAGCTTGGCCGCAGGACAGAACTACGAGCAGTACTTC.

The chain joins TRBV5-1 to TRBJ1-3, with a possible D match to TRBD1 (6 bases). V was shortened by 0 bases and J by 2 bases, with 9 bases between the two germline ends. Germline lookup yields CDR1 SGHRS and CDR2 YFSETQ. CDR3 length: 15 residues. CDR3 loop: CASSLVGTTGNTIYF. CDR3 sequence (DNA): TGCGCCAGCAGCTTGGTGGGGACAACTGGAAACACCATATATTTT.

J is TRBJ2-7 and V is TRBV6-5, with unresolved D. From germline, CDR1 is MNHEY and CDR2 SVGAGI. CDR3 size: 11 residues. V was trimmed by 8 bases and J by 4 bases, leaving 9 bases between them. The CDR3 here is CASRMGYEQYF. CDR3 sequence (DNA): TGTGCCAGCCGAATGGGTTACGAGCAGTACTTC.

The rearrangement joins TRBV9 to TRBJ2-1; 15 nucleotides agree with TRBD2. The junction had 1 base not matched to a gene; V was cut back by 0 bases and J by 6 bases. The germline V gene has CDR1 SGDLS and CDR2 YYNGEE. This CDR3 comprises 16 residues. CDR3 sequence reads: CASSVVGLAGGNEQFF. The CDR3 DNA reads TGTGCCAGCAGCGTAGTGGGACTAGCGGGAGGCAATGAGCAGTTCTTC.

V and J are TRBV6-5 and TRBJ1-4; D uncertain. The CDR3 runs to 16 residues. Trimming took off 0 bases at V and 3 bases at J, with 11 bases between the two ends. The germline V gene has CDR1 MNHEY and CDR2 SVGAGI. CDR3 nucleotides: TGTGCCAGCAGTTACTCGATGGGGTCAGCTAATGAAAAACTGTTTTTT. This translates into CASSYSMGSANEKLFF.

This clone was seen once. This rearrangement joins TRBV6-5 to TRBJ1-2; D is ambiguous. CDR3 length: 13 residues. Germline V lookup: CDR1 MNHEY, CDR2 SVGAGI. The ends were cut back, 7 bases at V and 3 bases at J, with 12 bases in the middle. The CDR3, as DNA: TGTGCCAGCAAAACGCACCGACACTATGGCTACACCTTC. It translates to CASKTHRHYGYTF.

This chain connects TRBV30 to TRBJ1-1, with D possibly being TRBD1 (6 bases). V was cut by 0 bases and J by 4 bases, with 6 bases left in between. Germline V gene sequence: CDR1 GTSNPN, CDR2 SVGIG (reference sequence). The CDR3 is 12 residues long. The DNA of the CDR3 is TGTGCCTGGAGTGTGGGGGCCACTGAAGCTTTCTTT. Translation gives CAWSVGATEAFF.

The V call is TRBV6-5, the J call TRBJ2-7; D possibly uses TRBD1 or TRBD2 (5 bases each). V was cut by 2 bases and J by 5 bases, with 10 bases left in between. Germline CDR1 MNHEY, CDR2 SVGAGI. CDR3 length equals 13 residues. The CDR3 protein is CASSYSWDDEQYF. CDR3 bases: TGTGCCAGCAGTTACAGCTGGGACGACGAGCAGTACTTC.

The J gene is TRBJ2-1, the V gene TRBV2; D unclear. The ends were cut back, 8 bases at V and 10 bases at J, with 9 bases in the middle. CDR1 SNHLY and CDR2 FYNNEI come from the germline V gene. The CDR3 contains 10 residues. CDR3 DNA: TGTGCCAGCTCTCGGGTAGAGCAGTTCTTC. Amino acids: CASSRVEQFF.

This chain links TRBV5-1 with TRBJ2-3, with D perhaps TRBD2 (5 bases). CDR1 and CDR2 from the germline V gene are SGHRS and YFSETQ. This CDR3 region has 14 residues. V lost 10 bases, J lost 0 bases, and 15 bases lay in between. The DNA of the CDR3 is TGCGCCTCCAGGCCACTAGATAGCACAGATACGCAGTATTTT. Translating it yields CASRPLDSTDTQYF.

The V call is TRBV27, the J call TRBJ1-2; unclear D gene. The CDR3 contains 16 residues. Trimming stripped 6 bases from V and 1 base from J, with 18 bases between. Germline V gives CDR1 MNHEY, CDR2 SMNVEV (reference sequence). This CDR3 reads CASSPAGSFGNYGYTF. The CDR3 nucleotides read TGTGCCAGCAGCCCGGCTGGCTCTTTTGGTAACTATGGCTACACCTTC.

This rearrangement joins TRBV18 to TRBJ1-1; D may be TRBD1 (5 bases). Germline V gene data show CDR1 as KGHSH and CDR2 as LQKENI. V lost 6 bases to trimming and J lost 1 base, with 15 bases between them. The CDR3 is 15 residues long. The CDR3, as DNA: TGTGCCAGCTCCCGATCAGGGAGTGGGAACACTGAAGCTTTCTTT. This encodes CASSRSGSGNTEAFF.

The chain uses TRBV12-5 and TRBJ2-1, with D uncertain. The V and J ends lost 4 bases and 0 bases respectively, with 10 bases between them. Per the germline V gene, CDR1 is LGHNT and CDR2 is FRNRAP. CDR3 length: 15 amino acids. CDR3 nucleotides: TGTGCTAGTGGTTCTGGCCAAGGCTCCTACAATGAGCAGTTCTTC. Translating it yields CASGSGQGSYNEQFF.

The rearrangement links TRBV7-8 to TRBJ2-3; 11 bases fit TRBD2. This CDR3 region has 13 residues. Germline V gene lookup returns CDR1 SGHVS and CDR2 FQNEAQ. Trimming removed 5 bases from V and 9 bases from J; junction bases left unmatched: 4. The CDR3 DNA follows: TGTGCCAGCAGCAAGCTAGCGGGAGGCACGCAGTATTTT. Its protein product is CASSKLAGGTQYF. Looking up the rest from reference TRBV7-8 and TRBJ2-3 gives the full variable domain: GAGVSQSPRYKVAKRGQDVALRCDPISGHVSLFWYQQALGQGPEFLTYFQNEAQLDKSGLPSDRFFAERPEGSVSTLKIQRTQQEDSAVYLCASSKLAGGTQYFGPGTRLTVL.

This clone was seen only a few times. The chain links TRBV28 to TRBJ2-6; D uncertain. The CDR3 totals 15 residues. CDR1 MDHEN and CDR2 SYDVKM come from the germline V gene. Trimming took 0 bases from V and 0 from J, leaving 3 bases between them. The CDR3 DNA reads as TGTGCCAGCAGTTTATGGTCCTCTGGGGCCAACGTCCTGACTTTC. It is translated as CASSLWSSGANVLTF.